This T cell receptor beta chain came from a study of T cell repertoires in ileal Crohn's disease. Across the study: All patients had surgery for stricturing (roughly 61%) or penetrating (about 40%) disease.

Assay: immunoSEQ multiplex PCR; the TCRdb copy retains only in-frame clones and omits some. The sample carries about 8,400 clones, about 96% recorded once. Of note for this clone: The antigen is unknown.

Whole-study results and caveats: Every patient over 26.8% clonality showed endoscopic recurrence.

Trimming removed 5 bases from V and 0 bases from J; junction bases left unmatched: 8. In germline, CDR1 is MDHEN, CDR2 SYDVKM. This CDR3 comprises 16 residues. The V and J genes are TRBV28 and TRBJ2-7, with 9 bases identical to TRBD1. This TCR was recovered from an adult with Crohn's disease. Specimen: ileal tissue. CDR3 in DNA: TGTGCCAGCAGTACCCCGGGACAGGGAAGCTCCTACGAGCAGTACGTC. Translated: CASSTPGQGSSYEQYV.